This T cell receptor beta chain is drawn from a study of cytomegalovirus exposure and HLA in healthy donors. Study results and limitations: A later analysis showed TCR association rates differing by HLA locus, peaking at DRB1 and lowest at HLA-C. In vitro experiments confirmed that three CMV-associated chains were specific for CMV antigens. TCR beta V- and J-gene trimming, according to a later analysis, was linked to a missense DCLRE1C variant.

PCR used 60 Vbeta primers and 13 Jbeta primers. Sequencing used immunoSEQ multiplex PCR; TCRdb keeps in-frame clones, though not all of them. The sample has 200,000 to 250,000 clones, roughly 91% seen once. The germline V gene has CDR1 LGHNA and CDR2 YSLEER. This CDR3 is 17 amino acids long. V lost 0 bases, J lost 4 bases, and 12 bases stayed unmatched. On this clone itself: Its antigen remains unidentified.

The source material was PBMCs. This rearrangement joins TRBV4-3 to TRBJ2-7; 7 nucleotides match TRBD1. The TCR originated in a woman aged 18-35 years in good health and CMV-seronegative. The CDR3 nucleotides read TGCGCCAGCAGCCAAGATCCATCCCCAGGGGGTAGGTACGAGCAGTACTTC. Its protein is CASSQDPSPGGRYEQYF.